The rows below give T cell receptor beta chains drawn from one sample of a study of response to subunit inactivated influenza vaccine. TCRdb re-called the RT-PCR reads through MiXCR, storing one row per CDR3 protein. This sample carries about 530,000 distinct CDR3 sequences, roughly 13% of them seen once, and the ten largest clones take around 12%. Sequencing was performed on PBMCs from blood, taken 45 days after vaccination. Every receptor here comes from a man in his fifties or sixties who received an inactivated influenza vaccine. The CDR3 runs from the conserved cysteine through the conserved F or W. A D gene is named only where the DNA matches it firmly. The size entry is marked missing in some rows and otherwise reads once, few, many or a size class.

size: few
D: .
J: TRBJ1-1
length: 11
V: TRBV20-1
DNA: TGCAGTGCTGGGTCGGGAACTGAAGCTTTCTTT
CDR3: CSAGSGTEAFF

size: .
D: .
J: TRBJ2-1
length: 14
V: TRBV7-9
DNA: TGTGCCAGCAGCCATCCGAGGATAGACAATGAGCAGTTCTTC
CDR3: CASSHPRIDNEQFF

size: .
D: .
J: TRBJ2-6
length: 19
V: TRBV12-3/TRBV12-4
DNA: TGTGCCAGCAGCAAATCGGCTTTTGGCCCCAGCTCTGGGGCCAACGTCCTGACTTTC
CDR3: CASSKSAFGPSSGANVLTF

size: few
D: .
J: TRBJ2-5
length: 15
V: TRBV7-3
DNA: TGTGCCAGCAGCTCCGGACTGGAACGTTCGGAGACTCAGTACTTC
CDR3: CASSSGLERSETQYF

size: .
D: .
J: TRBJ2-2
length: 14
V: TRBV20-1
DNA: TGCAGTGCTATAGCGACCCGATTGGGCGGGGAGCTGTTTTTT
CDR3: CSAIATRLGGELFF

size: .
D: .
J: TRBJ2-7
length: 13
V: TRBV29-1
DNA: TGCAGCGTTCGAGGTCAGATGACCTACGAGCAGTACTTC
CDR3: CSVRGQMTYEQYF

size: many
D: TRBD1
J: TRBJ1-2
length: 16
V: TRBV4-2
DNA: TGTGCCAGCAGCCAAGACCCGGGACAGGCCTTCTATGGCTACACCTTC
CDR3: CASSQDPGQAFYGYTF

size: .
D: TRBD1
J: TRBJ1-5
length: 16
V: TRBV12-3/TRBV12-4
DNA: TGTGCCAGCGCCTTAGGACAGGGGGCTAGCAATCAGCCCCAGCATTTT
CDR3: CASALGQGASNQPQHF

size: few
D: TRBD2
J: TRBJ2-3
length: 15
V: TRBV25-1
DNA: TGTGCCAGCAGTCCGGGACTAGCTTTTCCAGATACGCAGTATTTT
CDR3: CASSPGLAFPDTQYF

size: many
D: .
J: TRBJ2-7
length: 11
V: TRBV20-1
DNA: TGCAGTGCTACCTTCCCTTACGAGCAGTACTTC
CDR3: CSATFPYEQYF

size: once
D: .
J: TRBJ2-2
length: 14
V: TRBV5-1
DNA: TGCGCCAGCAGCACGACTAGGGTCACCGGGGAGCTGTTTTTT
CDR3: CASSTTRVTGELFF

size: few
D: TRBD1
J: TRBJ2-1
length: 16
V: TRBV6-1
DNA: TGTGCCAGCAGCTGGGACAGGGAAGGGATCTACAATGAGCAGTTCTTC
CDR3: CASSWDREGIYNEQFF

size: few
D: .
J: TRBJ2-7
length: 18
V: TRBV6-5
DNA: TGTGCCAGCAGTTACTCATTTAGCAGGGTTGAAGGCTTGTACGAGCAGTACTTC
CDR3: CASSYSFSRVEGLYEQYF

size: .
D: TRBD1
J: TRBJ1-5
length: 17
V: TRBV10-3
DNA: TGTGCCACCGAGGGGTTGATCGGGACAGGGAAAGATCAGCCCCAGCATTTT
CDR3: CATEGLIGTGKDQPQHF

size: .
D: TRBD1
J: TRBJ2-1
length: 15
V: TRBV4-1
DNA: TGCGCCAGCAGCCATCCCGGGACAGCTTACAATGAGCAGTTCTTC
CDR3: CASSHPGTAYNEQFF

size: .
D: .
J: TRBJ2-7
length: 13
V: TRBV3-1
DNA: TGTGCCAGCAGCCACAGGGGGGGCTACGAGCAGTACTTC
CDR3: CASSHRGGYEQYF

size: many
D: TRBD1
J: TRBJ2-2
length: 15
V: TRBV10-3
DNA: TGTGCCATCAGTGAACGAGGGGGCGAGGCCGGGGAGCTGTTTTTT
CDR3: CAISERGGEAGELFF

size: .
D: .
J: TRBJ2-2
length: 17
V: TRBV4-2
DNA: TGTGCCAGCAGCCAAGACCCAGGACAGGGAGGGACCGGGGAGCTGTTTTTT
CDR3: CASSQDPGQGGTGELFF

size: few
D: .
J: TRBJ1-5
length: 15
V: TRBV15
DNA: TGTGCCACCAGCAGGCGAGGAACGGCAGCGTGGCCCCAGCATTTT
CDR3: CATSRRGTAAWPQHF

size: .
D: .
J: TRBJ2-6
length: 15
V: TRBV5-1
DNA: TGCGCCAGCAGCTACTCCCGCTCTGGGGCCAACGTCCTGACTTTC
CDR3: CASSYSRSGANVLTF

size: many
D: TRBD2
J: TRBJ2-5
length: 15
V: TRBV11-2
DNA: TGTGCCAGCAGCTCGACTAGCGGGGGCCAAGAGACCCAGTACTTC
CDR3: CASSSTSGGQETQYF

size: few
D: .
J: TRBJ1-5
length: 14
V: TRBV12-3/TRBV12-4
DNA: TGTGCCAGCAGTTATACAGGGAGTGGACAGCCCCAGCATTTT
CDR3: CASSYTGSGQPQHF

size: few
D: .
J: TRBJ2-7
length: 14
V: TRBV18
DNA: TGTGCCAGCTCACCGACAGTAACGATCTACGAGCAGTACTTC
CDR3: CASSPTVTIYEQYF

size: few
D: TRBD2
J: TRBJ2-1
length: 16
V: TRBV5-6
DNA: TGTGCCAGCAGCAGGCGACTAGCGGGAGGTTTCAATGAGCAGTTCTTC
CDR3: CASSRRLAGGFNEQFF

size: .
D: .
J: TRBJ2-7
length: 15
V: TRBV5-1
DNA: TGCGCCAGCAGCTTGCAGGGAGCCCGATCCTACGAGCAGTACTTC
CDR3: CASSLQGARSYEQYF

size: .
D: .
J: TRBJ2-1
length: 15
V: TRBV5-1
DNA: TGCGCCAGCAGCTTGTCGAGGGGTACCTACAATGAGCAGTTCTTC
CDR3: CASSLSRGTYNEQFF

size: few
D: .
J: TRBJ2-1
length: 18
V: TRBV1
DNA: TGCACCAGCAGCCAAGGAGTACTAGTTGCGGCGCTGGTGAATGAGCAGTTCTTC
CDR3: CTSSQGVLVAALVNEQFF

size: few
D: TRBD2
J: TRBJ2-1
length: 16
V: TRBV5-1
DNA: TGCGCCAGCAGCGTATTCACTAGCGGGACGCCAAATGAGCAGTTCTTC
CDR3: CASSVFTSGTPNEQFF

size: few
D: .
J: TRBJ2-7
length: 16
V: TRBV4-3
DNA: TGCGCCAGCAGCCAAGGATTAGCGGGACAGTCCTACGAGCAGTACTTC
CDR3: CASSQGLAGQSYEQYF

size: few
D: TRBD2
J: TRBJ2-7
length: 13
V: TRBV20-1
DNA: TGCAGTGCTGCCGGGACTAGCGGATACGAGCAGTACTTC
CDR3: CSAAGTSGYEQYF

size: .
D: TRBD1
J: TRBJ2-7
length: 15
V: TRBV12-3/TRBV12-4
DNA: TGTGCCAGCAGTGGCCGGGACAGTGACAGCTACGAGCAGTACTTC
CDR3: CASSGRDSDSYEQYF

size: .
D: .
J: TRBJ1-1
length: 14
V: TRBV28
DNA: TGTGCCAGCAGTTTATGGGCCGGGGGCACTGAAGCTTTCTTT
CDR3: CASSLWAGGTEAFF

size: .
D: TRBD1
J: TRBJ2-3
length: 17
V: TRBV5-1
DNA: TGCGCCAGCAGCTTGACCCCGGAACAGGGGTCCGCAGATACGCAGTATTTT
CDR3: CASSLTPEQGSADTQYF

size: many
D: .
J: TRBJ2-1
length: 14
V: TRBV7-2
DNA: TGTGCCAGCAGCCCCATGAACAGGGACGATGAGCAGTTCTTC
CDR3: CASSPMNRDDEQFF

size: few
D: .
J: TRBJ2-7
length: 13
V: TRBV5-5
DNA: TGTGCCAGCAGCTTGGAGCGCGGTGGGGAGCAGTACTTC
CDR3: CASSLERGGEQYF

size: .
D: TRBD2
J: TRBJ2-1
length: 15
V: TRBV6-2/TRBV6-3
DNA: TGTGCCAGCAGTTTTACTAGCGGGGGGGCCGGTGAGCAGTTCTTC
CDR3: CASSFTSGGAGEQFF

size: .
D: .
J: TRBJ2-1
length: 16
V: TRBV24-1
DNA: TGTGCCACCAGTCCCTTTGCTTCCGGCGGCAGCAATGAGCAGTTCTTC
CDR3: CATSPFASGGSNEQFF

size: few
D: TRBD2
J: TRBJ2-7
length: 15
V: TRBV20-1
DNA: TGCAGTGCTAGGTCGGGACTAGCGGGAGGCCACGAGCTGTACTTC
CDR3: CSARSGLAGGHELYF

size: few
D: .
J: TRBJ1-3
length: 14
V: TRBV29-1
DNA: TGCAGCGTTAGTTTATCCCGGGACTTCCACACCATATATTTT
CDR3: CSVSLSRDFHTIYF

size: .
D: .
J: TRBJ2-5
length: 13
V: TRBV7-9
DNA: TGTGCCAGCAGCCGGTCGGCAGGGGAGACCCAGTACTTC
CDR3: CASSRSAGETQYF

size: .
D: .
J: TRBJ1-5
length: 13
V: TRBV20-1
DNA: TGCAGTGCATGGACCGGAAATTCTCAGCCCCAGCATTTT
CDR3: CSAWTGNSQPQHF

size: .
D: .
J: TRBJ2-1
length: 15
V: TRBV7-2
DNA: TGTGCCAGCAGCTTAAGCTTGATAGAAAGAGATGAGCAGTTCTTC
CDR3: CASSLSLIERDEQFF

size: .
D: TRBD1
J: TRBJ2-7
length: 16
V: TRBV5-4
DNA: TGTGCCAGCAGCTTGGACCGGGACAGGGTTTCGGGGGAGCAGTACTTC
CDR3: CASSLDRDRVSGEQYF

size: .
D: .
J: TRBJ2-7
length: 10
V: TRBV18
DNA: TGTGCCAGCTCACCCGGGGAGCAGTACTTC
CDR3: CASSPGEQYF

size: .
D: .
J: TRBJ1-4
length: 14
V: TRBV5-1
DNA: TGCGCCAGCAAACGGGCCGGGGGCAATGAAAAACTGTTTTTT
CDR3: CASKRAGGNEKLFF

size: few
D: .
J: TRBJ1-3
length: 14
V: TRBV5-1
DNA: TGCGCCAGCAGCTTGTCGGGGACTGGAAACACCATATATTTT
CDR3: CASSLSGTGNTIYF

size: .
D: .
J: TRBJ2-5
length: 13
V: TRBV4-1
DNA: TGCGCCAGCAGCCAAGCGAGGGAAGAGACCCAGTACTTC
CDR3: CASSQAREETQYF

size: many
D: .
J: TRBJ2-1
length: 15
V: TRBV7-2
DNA: TGTGCCAGCAGCCCGACGGCAGGGGAATACAATGAGCAGTTCTTC
CDR3: CASSPTAGEYNEQFF

size: few
D: .
J: TRBJ1-1
length: 13
V: TRBV20-1
DNA: TGCAGTGCTCGACCCCTCTCTGCGCCGAAAGCTTTCTTT
CDR3: CSARPLSAPKAFF

size: .
D: .
J: TRBJ2-1
length: 10
V: TRBV20-1
DNA: TGCAGTGCTAAGAGGAATGAGCAGTTCTTC
CDR3: CSAKRNEQFF

size: few
D: .
J: TRBJ2-5
length: 14
V: TRBV11-2
DNA: TGTGCCAGCAGCGGCGGGACCCTCCAAGAGACCCAGTACTTC
CDR3: CASSGGTLQETQYF

size: .
D: .
J: TRBJ1-4
length: 15
V: TRBV19
DNA: TGTGCCAGTAAACGTCATTGGCAGACAAATGAAAAACTGTTTTTT
CDR3: CASKRHWQTNEKLFF

size: .
D: .
J: TRBJ2-5
length: 12
V: TRBV7-2
DNA: TGTGCCACCCGGCTGGACTTGAGCACCCAGTACTTC
CDR3: CATRLDLSTQYF

size: .
D: .
J: TRBJ2-7
length: 12
V: TRBV7-8
DNA: TGTGCCAGCAGCTTCCAGCTGGACGAGCAGTACTTC
CDR3: CASSFQLDEQYF

size: .
D: TRBD1
J: TRBJ2-1
length: 14
V: TRBV15
DNA: TGTGCCACCCAAGGACAGGGATCCTACAATGAGCAGTTCTTC
CDR3: CATQGQGSYNEQFF

size: .
D: .
J: TRBJ2-1
length: 16
V: TRBV5-1
DNA: TGCGCCAGCAGTTATTACCGACAGGACCCGTACAATGAGCAGTTCTTC
CDR3: CASSYYRQDPYNEQFF

size: few
D: .
J: TRBJ1-4
length: 15
V: TRBV15
DNA: TGTGCCACCAGCAGAGTGACAGGATTCAATGAAAAACTGTTTTTT
CDR3: CATSRVTGFNEKLFF

size: many
D: TRBD2
J: TRBJ2-7
length: 14
V: TRBV10-3
DNA: TGTGCCATCAGATCTAGCGGGAAGACCTACGAGCAGTACTTC
CDR3: CAIRSSGKTYEQYF

size: .
D: TRBD1
J: TRBJ1-1
length: 17
V: TRBV12-3/TRBV12-4
DNA: TGTGCCAGCAGTTTAACCCGGGACAGGTATCTTAACACTGAAGCTTTCTTT
CDR3: CASSLTRDRYLNTEAFF